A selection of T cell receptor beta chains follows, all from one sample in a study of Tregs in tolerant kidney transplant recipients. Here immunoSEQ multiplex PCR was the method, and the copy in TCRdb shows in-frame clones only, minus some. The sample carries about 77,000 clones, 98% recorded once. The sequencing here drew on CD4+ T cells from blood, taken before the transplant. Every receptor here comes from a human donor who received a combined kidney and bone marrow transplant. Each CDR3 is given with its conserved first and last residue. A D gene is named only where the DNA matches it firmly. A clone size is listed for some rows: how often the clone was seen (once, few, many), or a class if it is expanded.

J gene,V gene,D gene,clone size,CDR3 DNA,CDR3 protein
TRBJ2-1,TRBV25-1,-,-,TGTGCCAGCAGCCCTTTCGCCTGGGAGAGGAATGAGCAGTTCTTC,CASSPFAWERNEQFF
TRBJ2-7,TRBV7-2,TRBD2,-,TGTGCCAGCAGCTTAGAAGGCGGCGGGAGGAGCTCCTACGAGCAGTACTTC,CASSLEGGGRSSYEQYF
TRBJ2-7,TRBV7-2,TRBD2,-,TGTGCCAGCAGCCAGCGGACTAGCGGGACCTACGAGCAGTACTTC,CASSQRTSGTYEQYF
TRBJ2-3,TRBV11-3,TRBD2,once,TGTGCCAGCAGTTATCCGACTAGCGGCACAGATACGCAGTATTTT,CASSYPTSGTDTQYF
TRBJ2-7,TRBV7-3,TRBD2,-,TGTGCCAGCAGCATCTCCGGGACTAGGGGGGAGCAGTACTTC,CASSISGTRGEQYF
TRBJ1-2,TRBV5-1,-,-,TGCGCCAGCAGCTGGGAAAGGGACACCCTCGGTGGCTACACCTTC,CASSWERDTLGGYTF
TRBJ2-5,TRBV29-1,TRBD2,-,TGCAGCGTTGAACTTGGGACTAGCTGGGAGACCCAGTACTTC,CSVELGTSWETQYF
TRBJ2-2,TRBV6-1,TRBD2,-,TGTGCCAGCGATATCTTAGCGGGAATCGCGGGGGAGCTGTTTTTT,CASDILAGIAGELFF
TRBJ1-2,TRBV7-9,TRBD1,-,TGTGCCAGCAGCTTAAATTGGGACAGGGGATCGTATGGCTACACCTTC,CASSLNWDRGSYGYTF
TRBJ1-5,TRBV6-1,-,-,TGTGCCAGCGGACAGATTAATCAGCCCCAGCATTTT,CASGQINQPQHF
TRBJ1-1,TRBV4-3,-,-,TGCGCCAGCAGCCGGGAACAGGGTGGAGGTGCTTTCTTT,CASSREQGGGAFF
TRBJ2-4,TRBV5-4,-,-,TGTGCCAGCAGCCCCGGGACTCGGGACATTCAGTACTTC,CASSPGTRDIQYF
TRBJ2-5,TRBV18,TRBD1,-,TGTGCCAGCTCACCAGCAGGGGGCCATGAGACCCAGTACTTC,CASSPAGGHETQYF
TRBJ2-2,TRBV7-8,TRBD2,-,TGTGCCAGCAGCTCCTCCAGGACTAGGAGAGGGGAGCTGTTTTTT,CASSSSRTRRGELFF
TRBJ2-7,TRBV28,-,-,TGTGCCAGCAGTTTGACGGGGGGCTTACTCTCCTACGAGCAGTACTTC,CASSLTGGLLSYEQYF
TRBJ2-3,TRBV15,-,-,TGTGCCACCAGCAGAGACGTACGCGGGGCGTACACAGATACGCAGTATTTT,CATSRDVRGAYTDTQYF
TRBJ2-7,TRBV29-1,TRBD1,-,TGCAGCGTGAAGACAGGGCCCTACGAGCAGTACTTC,CSVKTGPYEQYF
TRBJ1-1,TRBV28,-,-,TGTGCCAGCAGTCCCCACAGAGGGAGTTTTTTGGGGAACACTGAAGCTTTCTTT,CASSPHRGSFLGNTEAFF
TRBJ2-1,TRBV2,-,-,TGTGCCAGCAGTTTACACCAATACAATGAGCAGTTCTTC,CASSLHQYNEQFF
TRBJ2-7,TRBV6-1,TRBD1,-,TGTGCCAGCAGTCGGACAGGCAACTACGAGCAGTACTTC,CASSRTGNYEQYF
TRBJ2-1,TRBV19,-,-,TGTGCCAGTACGCTAGGTGACAATGAGCAGTTCTTC,CASTLGDNEQFF
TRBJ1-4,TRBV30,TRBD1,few,TGTGCCTGGAGTCGAGGTGGACAGGGGAATGAAAAACTGTTTTTT,CAWSRGGQGNEKLFF
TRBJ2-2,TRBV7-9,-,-,TGTGCCAGCAGGCTAGGGGCCTCCGGGGAGCTGTTTTTT,CASRLGASGELFF
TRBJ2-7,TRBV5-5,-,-,TGTGCCAGCAGCTTGGCTTCTCAGGCTTACGAGCAGTACTTC,CASSLASQAYEQYF
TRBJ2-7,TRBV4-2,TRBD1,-,TGTGCCAGCAGCCGAGGGACGAACAGGGGGCGCGGGGTCTACGAGCAGTACTTC,CASSRGTNRGRGVYEQYF
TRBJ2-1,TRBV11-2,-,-,TGTGCCAGCAGCTTAGACCTTCTAGGTGTAGGGCAGTTCTTC,CASSLDLLGVGQFF
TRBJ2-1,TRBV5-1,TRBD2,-,TGCGCCAGCAGCTTTTTGGGACTAGCGGACTACAATGAGCAGTTCTTC,CASSFLGLADYNEQFF
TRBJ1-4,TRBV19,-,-,TGTGCCAGTACCTTAGGGCCAGGGGTCGGCGAAAAACTGTTTTTT,CASTLGPGVGEKLFF
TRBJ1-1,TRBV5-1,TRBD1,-,TGCGCCAGCAGCTTGGTACGGGACAAGGGGGCAGTGGCTGAAGCTTTCTTT,CASSLVRDKGAVAEAFF
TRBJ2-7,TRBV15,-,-,TGTGCCACCAGCAGAGAGCCACTAGAGGCCTACGAGCAGTACTTC,CATSREPLEAYEQYF
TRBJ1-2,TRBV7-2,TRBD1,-,TGTGCCAGCACCTTTACAGGGGGTTATGGCTACACCTTC,CASTFTGGYGYTF
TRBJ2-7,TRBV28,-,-,TGTGCCAGCAGCCTAGGGGGCTACGAGCAGTACTTC,CASSLGGYEQYF
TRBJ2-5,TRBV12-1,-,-,TGTGCCAGCAGCTGGGGGCCCGTGCGATCCTACCCCCAAGAGACCCAGTACTTC,CASSWGPVRSYPQETQYF
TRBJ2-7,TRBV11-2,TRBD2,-,TGTGCCAGCAGCTCCCTAGCGGGGAACTACGAGCAGTACTTC,CASSSLAGNYEQYF
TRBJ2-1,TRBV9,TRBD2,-,TGTGCCAGCAGTTTCCAGCTACTAGCGGGGGAGAATGAGCAGTTCTTC,CASSFQLLAGENEQFF
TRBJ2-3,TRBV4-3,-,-,TGCGCCAGCAGCCAAGTGCCACTGGCGGGAGATACGCAGTATTTT,CASSQVPLAGDTQYF
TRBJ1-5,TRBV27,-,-,TGTGCCAGCAGTTCCGGGAATCAGCCCCAGCATTTT,CASSSGNQPQHF